Below are 3 T cell receptor beta chains sequenced from a single sample in a study of blood T cell repertoires in COVID-19. Measured with immunoSEQ multiplex PCR; TCRdb has only the in-frame clones, and not every one. The profile shows about 170,000 clones, around 82% of them singletons. Sequencing used peripheral blood. The receptor set was obtained from a woman in her seventies who had recovered from COVID-19.

The rearrangement uses TRBV5-1 and TRBJ2-1; 11 bases agree with TRBD2. V lost 4 bases and J lost 12; bases outside the gene matches: 12. Per the germline V gene, CDR1 is SGHRS and CDR2 is YFSETQ. CDR3 size: 15 residues. This CDR3 reads CASSPGLAAHKGQFF. The CDR3 DNA reads TGCGCCAGCAGCCCGGGACTAGCGGCTCACAAAGGGCAGTTCTTC.

The rearrangement uses TRBV2 and TRBJ1-2; D gene uncertain. This CDR3 comprises 12 residues. V was cut by 5 bases and J by 4 bases, with 8 bases left in between. Germline CDR1 is SNHLY and CDR2 is FYNNEI. The CDR3 nucleotides are TGTGCCAGCAGTTATGGACTCTATGGCTACACCTTC. Translation: CASSYGLYGYTF.

The J gene is TRBJ1-2, the V gene TRBV6-4; perhaps TRBD1 as D (6 bases). Trimming removed 4 bases at V and 8 bases at J, with 11 bases between. The CDR3 sequence is 12 residues long. Germline CDR1 and CDR2: MRHNA and SNTAGT. CDR3 nucleotide sequence: TGTGCCAGCAGTGGAATAGGGGGAGGCTACACCTTC. Its translation is CASSGIGGGYTF.